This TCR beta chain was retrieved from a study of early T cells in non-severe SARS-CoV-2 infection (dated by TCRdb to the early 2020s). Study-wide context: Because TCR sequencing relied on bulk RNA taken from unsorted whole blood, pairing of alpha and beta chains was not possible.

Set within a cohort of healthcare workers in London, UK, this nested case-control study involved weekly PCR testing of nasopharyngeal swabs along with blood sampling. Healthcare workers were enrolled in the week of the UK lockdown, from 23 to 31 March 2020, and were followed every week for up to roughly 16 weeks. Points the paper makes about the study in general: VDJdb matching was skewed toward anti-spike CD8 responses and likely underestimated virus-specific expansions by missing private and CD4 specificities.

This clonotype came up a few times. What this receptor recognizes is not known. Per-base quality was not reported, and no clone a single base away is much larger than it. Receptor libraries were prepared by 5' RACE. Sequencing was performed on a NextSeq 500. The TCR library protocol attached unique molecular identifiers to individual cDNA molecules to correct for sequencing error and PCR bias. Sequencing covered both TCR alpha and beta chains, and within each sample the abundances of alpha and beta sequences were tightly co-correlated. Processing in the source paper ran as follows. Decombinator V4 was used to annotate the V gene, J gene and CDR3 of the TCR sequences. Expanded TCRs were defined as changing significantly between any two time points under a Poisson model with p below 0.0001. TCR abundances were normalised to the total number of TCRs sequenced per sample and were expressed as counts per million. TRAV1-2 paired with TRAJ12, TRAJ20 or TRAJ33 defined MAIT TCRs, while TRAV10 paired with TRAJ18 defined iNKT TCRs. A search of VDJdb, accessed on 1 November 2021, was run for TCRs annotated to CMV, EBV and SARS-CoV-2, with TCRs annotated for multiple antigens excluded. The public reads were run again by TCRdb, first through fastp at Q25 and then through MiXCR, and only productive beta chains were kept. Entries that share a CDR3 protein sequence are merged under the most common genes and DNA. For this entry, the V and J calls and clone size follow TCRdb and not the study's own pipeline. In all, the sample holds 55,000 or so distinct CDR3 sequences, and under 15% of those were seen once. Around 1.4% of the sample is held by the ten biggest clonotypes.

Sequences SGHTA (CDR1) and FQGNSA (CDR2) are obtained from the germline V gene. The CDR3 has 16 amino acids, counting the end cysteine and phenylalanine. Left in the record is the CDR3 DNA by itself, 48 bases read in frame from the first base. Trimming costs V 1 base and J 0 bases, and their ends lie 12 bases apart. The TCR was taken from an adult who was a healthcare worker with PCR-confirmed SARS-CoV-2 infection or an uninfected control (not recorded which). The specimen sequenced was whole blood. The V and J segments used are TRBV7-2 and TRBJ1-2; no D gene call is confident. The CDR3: CASSLVSIPTNYGYTF. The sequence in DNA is TGTGCCAGCAGCTTAGTTTCGATCCCCACTAACTATGGCTACACCTTC.